The 18 T cell receptor beta chains reported below all come from one sample, sequenced in a study of T cells in women clearing cervical HPV infection. Sequencing was performed with immunoSEQ multiplex PCR; in TCRdb, only in-frame clones are kept and a portion is missing. The ten most abundant clones cover approximately 5.5% of a sample with roughly 40,000 clones. Sample: blood buffy coat. The receptors shown here come from a woman aged 18-70 years with a cervical HPV16 infection that either progressed to CIN3+ or cleared (not recorded which).

On this clone itself: The missing CDR3 end, 3 residues past where the read stops, is filled in from the germline J gene. The V call is TRBV12-3 or TRBV12-4, the J call TRBJ1-2; 9 nucleotides agree with TRBD1. The ends lost 5 bases at V and 2 bases at J; junction bases unmatched: 3. The CDR3 length is 14 residues. CDR3 DNA (partial): TGTGCCAGCAGTCTCGGACAGGGGAACTATGGC. It codes for CASSLGQGNYG. The entire CDR3 protein reads CASSLGQGNYGYTF.

As for this clone: The CDR3 is cut off 3 residues early in the read; its end comes from the germline J gene. The chain employs TRBV24-1 and TRBJ2-1; D might be TRBD1 (5 bases). Germline assignment: CDR1 KGHDR and CDR2 SFDVKD. CDR3 length equals 15 residues. Deletions cut 8 bases from V and 1 base from J, with 14 bases between. The CDR3 reads CATTGQEDSYNEQFF. CDR3 bases read: TGTGCCACCACAGGACAAGAGGATTCCTACAATGAG.

Comments on this clone: Coverage ceases 3 residues before the CDR3 finishes, and the germline J gene fills in the end. The chain combines TRBV19 with TRBJ1-2; 7 bases are a match to TRBD1. In germline, CDR1 is LNHDA, CDR2 SQIVND (reference sequence). The CDR3 runs 15 residues. CDR3 amino acids: CASSKKGDSSYDYTF. Partial CDR3 DNA: TGTGCCAGTAGCAAAAAGGGGGACAGCTCCTACGAC.

Details on this clone: With the read ending 3 residues before the CDR3 end, the germline J gene is used to fill in that end. This rearrangement joins TRBV20-1 to TRBJ1-1; 7 bases are a match to TRBD1. Germline CDR1 and CDR2: DFQATT and SNEGSKA (reference sequence). V lost 3 bases to trimming and J lost 5 bases; unmatched junction nucleotides: 15. The CDR3 runs 16 residues. The CDR3 sequence: CSARTKRGSGGTEAFF. The sequenced part of the CDR3 DNA is TGCAGTGCTAGGACAAAACGGGGATCAGGGGGGACTGAA.

On this clone: The CDR3 end falls 3 residues outside the read, so it is completed with the germline J gene. The chain combines TRBV6-1 with TRBJ2-2; D possibly corresponds to TRBD1 (6 bases). The V gene's germline CDR1 is MNHNS and CDR2 SASEGT. The CDR3 covers 15 residues. The V end lost 3 bases, the J end lost 4 bases, and 12 bases lay between the germline ends. CDR3 sequence reads: CASSDNDRPTGELFF. The DNA read from the CDR3 is TGTGCCAGCAGTGACAATGACAGGCCCACCGGGGAG.

Notes on this clone: The read ends 3 residues shy of where the CDR3 ends; the end is completed using the germline J gene. The chain carries TRBV5-1 and TRBJ2-7; D is unresolved. V was cut by 4 bases and J by 2 bases, with 16 bases left in between. CDR1 is SGHRS, CDR2 YFSETQ, per germline. The CDR3 loop spans 15 amino acids. This chain's CDR3 is CASSHYDTPAYEQYF. The sequenced CDR3 bases are TGCGCCAGCAGCCATTACGACACACCAGCCTACGAG.

In the case of this clone: The CDR3 goes on 3 residues after the read ends, and that part is filled in from the germline J gene. The chain has TRBV29-1 and TRBJ1-1; D might be TRBD1 (5 bases). V was shortened by 8 bases and J by 0 bases, with 7 bases between the two germline ends. Germline values: CDR1 SQVTM, CDR2 ANQGSEA. The CDR3 runs 11 residues. CDR3 bases read: TGCAGCTCGACAGTGAACACTGAA. It yields the protein CSSTVNTE. The CDR3 as a whole reads CSSTVNTEAFF.

In the case of this clone: The read comes to an end 3 residues before the CDR3 does, leaving the germline J gene to fill in the end. The chain is built from TRBV20-1 and TRBJ2-2; a possible D gene is TRBD1 (6 bases). CDR3 length equals 16 residues. The V end was cut by 0 bases, the J end by 7 bases, with 18 bases between. Germline lookup yields CDR1 DFQATT and CDR2 SNEGSKA (reference sequence). The sequenced part of the CDR3 DNA is TGCAGTGCTAGAGATCAGGGGTTACCGGCCCTCGGGGAG. It codes for CSARDQGLPALGE. The full CDR3 protein reads CSARDQGLPALGELFF.

On this clone: The read terminates 3 residues before the CDR3 end, so the remaining end is supplied by the germline J gene. The chain has TRBV12-3 or TRBV12-4 and TRBJ1-6; D uncertain. Trimming shortened V by 7 bases and J by 5 bases, and 9 bases separated the two germline ends. The CDR3 covers 13 residues. CDR3 DNA (partial): TGTGCCAGCAATTCCAGAAATAATTCACCC. Its protein is CASNSRNNSP. The full CDR3 protein is CASNSRNNSPLHF.

About this clone: The read ends 3 residues shy of where the CDR3 ends; the end is completed using the germline J gene. The rearrangement links TRBV29-1 to TRBJ2-5; D ambiguous. This CDR3 has 11 residues. V was shortened by 7 bases and J by 5 bases, with 11 bases between the two germline ends. Per the germline V gene, CDR1 is SQVTM and CDR2 is ANQGSEA. CDR3 DNA, as far as it was read: TGCAGCGCATCACTGAAGGAGACC. Translated, it gives CSASLKET. The entire CDR3 reads CSASLKETQYF. Filled out from reference TRBV29-1 and TRBJ2-5, the complete variable domain reads SAVISQKPSRDICQRGTSLTIQCQVDSQVTMMFWYRQQPGQSLTLIATANQGSEATYESGFVIDKFPISRPNLTFSTLTVSNMSPEDSSIYLCSASLKETQYFGPGTRLLVL.

Notes on this clone: The read ends 3 residues before the CDR3 terminus; that terminus is restored from the germline J gene. The chain employs TRBV30 and TRBJ1-2; tentatively, D is TRBD1 (6 bases). The CDR3 is made up of 14 amino acids. CDR1 GTSNPN and CDR2 SVGIG come from the germline V gene (reference sequence). CDR3 in amino acids: CAWSVSGGSYDYTF. The CDR3 bases that were read are TGTGCCTGGAGTGTATCGGGGGGCTCCTACGAC.

Details on this clone: The CDR3 end is not reached by the read, which stops 3 residues before it; the germline J gene fills it in. The chain joins TRBV7-3 to TRBJ2-4; D gene uncertain. CDR3 length: 13 amino acids. Germline values: CDR1 SGHTA, CDR2 FQGTGA. CDR3 DNA, as far as it was read: TGTGCCAGCAGCTTAACCGAAGGTTCCGTT. This sequence encodes CASSLTEGSV. The entire CDR3 protein is CASSLTEGSVQYF.

Here the CDR3 reads CASSEGTVKNTQYF. The part of the CDR3 DNA that was read is TGCGCCAGCAGTGAGGGGACAGTTAAGAATACG. This rearrangement joins TRBV10-2 to TRBJ2-3; 7 bases map to TRBD1. The read gets to within 3 residues of the CDR3 end, and the germline J gene fills in the rest. The germline V gene has CDR1 WSHSY and CDR2 SAAADI. Germline trimming cut 2 bases from V and 7 bases from J; bases unmatched to any gene: 6. This CDR3 contains 14 residues.

On this clone: The CDR3 end lies 3 residues beyond the end of the read and is filled in from the germline J gene. The rearrangement joins TRBV7-2 to TRBJ1-2; tentative D call: TRBD1 (6 bases). CDR3 length equals 14 residues. In germline, CDR1 is SGHTA, CDR2 FQGNSA. This chain's CDR3 is CASSQGFSTDTYTF. The covered CDR3 bases are TGTGCCAGCAGTCAGGGGTTTAGCACAGATACC.

As for this clone: Read data end 3 residues before the CDR3 end; the end is taken from the germline J gene. The rearrangement links TRBV7-2 to TRBJ2-5, with D possibly TRBD2 on 5 matching bases. The V gene lost 3 bases and the J gene lost 4 bases, with 9 bases spanning the gap. Germline-derived CDR1 and CDR2 are SGHTA and FQGNSA. The CDR3 extends over 13 amino acids. CDR3 DNA (partial): TGTGCCAGCAGCTTTACTAGGCGAGAGACC. Translation gives CASSFTRRET. The CDR3 in full is CASSFTRRETQYF. The whole variable domain, remainder taken from reference TRBV7-2 and TRBJ2-5, is GAGVSQSPSNKVTEKGKDVELRCDPISGHTALYWYRQSLGQGLEFLIYFQGNSAPDKSGLPSDRFSAERTGGSVSTLTIQRTQQEDSAVYLCASSFTRRETQYFGPGTRLLVL.

In the case of this clone: From the germline J gene comes the end of the CDR3, since the read stops 3 residues before it. The chain links TRBV19 to TRBJ2-1; no definite D call. Germline V gene sequence: CDR1 LNHDA, CDR2 SQIVND (reference sequence). The V and J ends lost 4 bases and 0 bases respectively, with 7 bases between them. The CDR3 extends over 14 amino acids. The sequenced CDR3 bases are TGTGCCAGTAGTACCCACAGCTCCTACAATGAG. It encodes CASSTHSSYNE. The whole CDR3 sequence is CASSTHSSYNEQFF.

As for this clone: Sequencing ends 3 residues short of the CDR3 end; the germline J gene provides the rest. The chain links TRBV5-1 to TRBJ2-7, with TRBD2 identical over 8 bases. There are 17 residues in the CDR3. Germline assignment: CDR1 SGHRS and CDR2 YFSETQ. J was trimmed by 2 bases and V by 0 bases; bases with no gene match: 10. CDR3 DNA (partial): TGCGCCAGCAGCTTGGGACTAGCGACGATTACTACCTACGAG. It yields the protein CASSLGLATITTYE. The CDR3 reads in full as CASSLGLATITTYEQYF.

Incomplete CDR3 DNA: TGTGCCAGCAGTGAATGGCAGGGGGGAAACACTGAA. Protein sequence: CASSEWQGGNTE. From start to end, the CDR3 is CASSEWQGGNTEAFF. The chain joins TRBV2 to TRBJ1-1, with TRBD1 matching over 7 bases. The sequenced fragment ends 3 residues before the CDR3 boundary, so the rest is inferred from the germline J gene. In germline, CDR1 is SNHLY, CDR2 FYNNEI. V shed 2 bases, J shed 2 bases, and the junction held 5 bases outside the gene matches. The CDR3 totals 15 residues.